What follows are 5 T cell receptor beta chains derived from one specimen sequenced in a study of T cell changes during pregnancy in multiple sclerosis. TCRdb keeps only in-frame clones here, not all; method: immunoSEQ multiplex PCR. The table records more than 65,000 clones, 90% to 95% of them present only once. Sequenced material: peripheral blood, taken in the second trimester of pregnancy. The receptors were sampled from a female donor with multiple sclerosis, enrolled in a pregnancy study.

In its sample, this clone was seen once. V usage is TRBV5-6 and J usage is TRBJ2-3; 8 bases are shared with TRBD2. With 4 bases clipped from V and 0 bases from J, the junction kept 4 bases outside the gene matches. The germline V gene encodes CDR1 SGHDT and CDR2 YYEEEE. The CDR3 sequence is 15 residues long. The CDR3 nucleotides read TGTGCCAGCAGCCTTTCGGGGGGGAGCACAGATACGCAGTATTTT. Translated: CASSLSGGSTDTQYF.

The gene calls are TRBV2 and TRBJ2-1; D is possibly TRBD1 (6 bases). The germline CDR1 and CDR2 sequences are SNHLY and FYNNEI. Deletions cut 6 bases from V and 9 bases from J, with 27 bases between. The CDR3 has 17 residues. CDR3 amino acids: CASSKIQGGEMGSEQFF. The CDR3 DNA sequence: TGTGCCAGCAGCAAAATACAGGGTGGAGAGATGGGTAGTGAGCAGTTCTTC.

This chain uses TRBV25-1 with TRBJ1-1; D may be TRBD1 (6 bases). The CDR3 totals 11 residues. V was shortened by 7 bases and J by 8 bases, with 11 bases between the two germline ends. Germline-derived CDR1 and CDR2 are MGHDK and SYGVNS. The CDR3 region has the DNA TGTGCCAGCATCCGGGGGGCCGAAGCTTTCTTT. It specifies CASIRGAEAFF. Variable domain in full (rest from reference TRBV25-1 and TRBJ1-1): EADIYQTPRYLVIGTGKKITLECSQTMGHDKMYWYQQDPGMELHLIHYSYGVNSTEKGDLSSESTVSRIRTEHFPLTLESARPSHTSQYLCASIRGAEAFFGQGTRLTVV.

The chain couples TRBV19 to TRBJ2-7; 7 positions match TRBD1. Per germline, CDR1 LNHDA and CDR2 SQIVND (reference sequence). V shed 4 bases and J 2 bases; nucleotides not matched to a gene: 5. This CDR3 is built from 14 residues. The CDR3 reads CASSKRQGPYEQYF. In DNA, the CDR3 is TGTGCCAGTAGTAAACGACAGGGCCCCTACGAGCAGTACTTC.

The rearrangement joins TRBV6-1 to TRBJ2-1; 7 bases fit TRBD2. With 6 bases clipped from V and 8 bases from J, the junction kept 13 bases outside the gene matches. CDR1 is MNHNS and CDR2 is SASEGT in the germline V gene. The length of the CDR3 is 15 residues. CDR3: CASRKGGRPLYEQFF. The CDR3 region has the DNA TGTGCCAGCAGGAAGGGCGGGAGACCCCTCTATGAGCAGTTCTTC.